The clone carrying this T cell receptor (beta chain) was seen more than once but under ten times. Its specificity is unknown. At the DNA level, this CDR3 is encoded by other sequences in the same sample as well. This entry belongs to a study of shared clonotypes between healthy human individuals. For the study at large: The study drew on a couple of women and a few men aged 18 to 49 as donors. There were three CD4 naive, three CD4 memory, two CD8 naive and one CD8 memory plates per donor. Points from the study as a whole: An effect of sequencing depth on clonotype sharing among donors was expected.

CD45RO-negative CD8 cells positively selected for CCR7 made up the naive population, which excluded terminally differentiated effector memory CD45RA+ cells. This CDR3 has 12 amino acids. The germline V gene encodes CDR1 MNHEY and CDR2 SMNVEV (reference sequence). V was pared by 2 bases and J by 3 bases, with 5 bases between. The repertoire was sequenced with immunoSEQ multiplex PCR; TCRdb's copy has only in-frame clones and lacks some. Found here are around 2,000,000 clones, about 93% of them singletons; the top ten hold more than 1.5%. Input material: naive CD8+ T cells from PBMCs. The TCR comes from a man aged 18-30 years in good health. Some clones in this sample may be carry-over from other donors' samples. The chain links TRBV27 to TRBJ2-7; D is ambiguous. The DNA for the CDR3 is TGTGCCAGCAGTTTAGACGGCTACGAGCAGTACTTC. Protein: CASSLDGYEQYF.